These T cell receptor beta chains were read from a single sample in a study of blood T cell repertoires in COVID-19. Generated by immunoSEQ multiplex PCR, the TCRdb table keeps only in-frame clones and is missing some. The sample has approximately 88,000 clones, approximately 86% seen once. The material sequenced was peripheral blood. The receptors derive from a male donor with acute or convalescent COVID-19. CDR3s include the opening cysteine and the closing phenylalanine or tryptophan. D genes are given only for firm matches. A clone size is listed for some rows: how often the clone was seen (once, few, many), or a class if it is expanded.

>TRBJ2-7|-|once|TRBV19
TGTGCCAGTAGTTCAGAACAGGTCTACGAGCAGTACTTC
CASSSEQVYEQYF
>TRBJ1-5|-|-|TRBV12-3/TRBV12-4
TGTGCCAGCCGGCGGGCCGGCCAGCCCCAGCATTTT
CASRRAGQPQHF
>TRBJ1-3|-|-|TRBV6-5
TGTGCCAGCAGACCACAGGGCGGCTCTGGAAACACCATATATTTT
CASRPQGGSGNTIYF
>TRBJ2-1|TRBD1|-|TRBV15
TGTGCCACCAGCGGGGGCACAGGGGGGCTTTATGAGCAGTTCTTC
CATSGGTGGLYEQFF
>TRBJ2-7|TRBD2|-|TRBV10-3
TGTGCCATCAGGGCCCTTTCTAGCGGGGGCTCCTACGAGCAGTACTTC
CAIRALSSGGSYEQYF
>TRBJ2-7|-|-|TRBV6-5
TGTGCCAGCGACCTCCGGGACCCCCGGAGGGACGAGCAGTACTTC
CASDLRDPRRDEQYF
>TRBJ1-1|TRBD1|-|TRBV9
TGTGCCAGCAGCGTAGAGACAGGGCAAGGGAACACTGAAGCTTTCTTT
CASSVETGQGNTEAFF
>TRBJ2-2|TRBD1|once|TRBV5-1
TGCGCCAGCAGCCCGGACAGGGGCCCCCTAACGAACACCGGGGAGCTGTTTTTT
CASSPDRGPLTNTGELFF
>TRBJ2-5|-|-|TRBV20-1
TGCAGTGCTAGACAGGAGACCCAGTACTTC
CSARQETQYF
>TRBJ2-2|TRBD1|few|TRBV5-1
TGCGCCAGCAGCGCCCGACAGGGGGAGGCCGGGGAGCTGTTTTTT
CASSARQGEAGELFF
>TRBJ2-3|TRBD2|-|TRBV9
TGTGCCAGCAGCGTAGCGGGCGGGGGGGCACAGGGACGCATTACAGATACGCAGTATTTT
CASSVAGGGAQGRITDTQYF
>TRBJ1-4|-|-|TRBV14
TGTGCCAGCAGCCGGACAGCATCTTATGAAAAACTGTTTTTT
CASSRTASYEKLFF
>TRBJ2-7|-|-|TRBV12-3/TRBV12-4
TGTGCCAGCAGCCCTGGAGCCTACGAGCAGTACTTC
CASSPGAYEQYF
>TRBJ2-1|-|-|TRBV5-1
TGCGCCAGCAGCTTGGAGGGGCACAGCTCCTACAATGAGCAGTTCTTC
CASSLEGHSSYNEQFF
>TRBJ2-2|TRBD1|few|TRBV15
TGTGCCACCTCAAGAGGGACAGGGGACACCGGGGAGCTGTTTTTT
CATSRGTGDTGELFF
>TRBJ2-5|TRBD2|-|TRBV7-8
TGTGCCAGCACCGGCGGGGGCCAAGAGACCCAGTACTTC
CASTGGGQETQYF
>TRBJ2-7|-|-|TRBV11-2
TGTGCCAGCAGCCCGACAGGCCTTCTGGTAGGGGAGCAGTACTTC
CASSPTGLLVGEQYF
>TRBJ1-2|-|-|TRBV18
TGTGCCAGCTCACCCCGGGGAATTAACTATGGCTACACCTTC
CASSPRGINYGYTF
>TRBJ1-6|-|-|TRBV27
TGTGCCAGCAGTGCTCGCAGGGCCATCAATTTGTCACCCCTCCACTTT
CASSARRAINLSPLHF
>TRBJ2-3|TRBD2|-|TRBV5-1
TGCGCCAGCAGCTCGGGGACTAGCGGGGGGGATACTCGCACAGATACGCAGTATTTT
CASSSGTSGGDTRTDTQYF
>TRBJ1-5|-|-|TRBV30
TGTGCCTGGGCCCCCCACAGGCCCAATCAGCCCCAGCATTTT
CAWAPHRPNQPQHF
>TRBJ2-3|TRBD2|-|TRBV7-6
TGTGCCAGCAGATCGGGACTAGCGGGGGGACCAGATACGCAGTATTTT
CASRSGLAGGPDTQYF
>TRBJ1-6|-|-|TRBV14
TGTGCCAGCAGCCCAGCGGGACGGTCTAATTCACCCCTCCACTTT
CASSPAGRSNSPLHF
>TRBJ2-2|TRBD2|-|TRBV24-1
TGTGCCACCAGGCCGGGCGGGGGGGCCATCGGGGAGCTGTTTTTT
CATRPGGGAIGELFF
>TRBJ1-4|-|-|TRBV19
TGTGCCAGTAGTCCGGGAACCGGCCGCCGGAATGAAAAACTGTTTTTT
CASSPGTGRRNEKLFF
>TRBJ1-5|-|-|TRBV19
TGTGCCAGTAGTGTCGGGGTCGGACAGCCCCAGCATTTT
CASSVGVGQPQHF
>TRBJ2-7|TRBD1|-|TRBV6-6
TGTGCCAGCAGTTACTCGCCGAGGGGGCAATCCTACGAGCAGTACTTC
CASSYSPRGQSYEQYF
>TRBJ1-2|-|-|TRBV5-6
TGTGCCAGCAGCCCGGACTCTTTGGGCTATGGCTACACCTTC
CASSPDSLGYGYTF
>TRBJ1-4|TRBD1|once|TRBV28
TGTGCCAGCAAGGGGACAGGGTACTCTAATGAAAAACTGTTTTTT
CASKGTGYSNEKLFF
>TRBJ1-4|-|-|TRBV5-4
TGTGCCAGCAGCTCAGGACAGCAACAGAATGAAAAACTGTTTTTT
CASSSGQQQNEKLFF
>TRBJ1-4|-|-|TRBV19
TGTGCCAGTAGTAGCCTGGGAGCAACTAATGAAAAACTGTTTTTT
CASSSLGATNEKLFF
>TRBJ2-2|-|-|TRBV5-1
TGCGCCAGCAGCTCCTCCGGGGAGCTGTTTTTT
CASSSSGELFF
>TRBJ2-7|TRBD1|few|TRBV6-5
TGTGCCAGCAGCCGGGACAGGAGTGTCTACGAGCAGTACTTC
CASSRDRSVYEQYF
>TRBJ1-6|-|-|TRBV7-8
TGTGCCAGCAGCCGAGGACAAGTCCCTAATTCACCCCTCCACTTT
CASSRGQVPNSPLHF
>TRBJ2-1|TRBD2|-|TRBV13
TGTGCCAGCAGGCTCTCTAGCGGCAATGAGCAGTTCTTC
CASRLSSGNEQFF
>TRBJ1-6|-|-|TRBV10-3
TGTGCCATCAGTGAGTCAGGAAAGGCCTGGGAGATTTCACCCCTCCACTTT
CAISESGKAWEISPLHF
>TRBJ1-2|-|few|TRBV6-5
TGTGCCAGCTTCGGGTCTGGCTACACCTTC
CASFGSGYTF
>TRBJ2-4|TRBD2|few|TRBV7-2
TGTGCCAGCAGCTTAGGGGTCGGGGGGAGCATTCAGTACTTC
CASSLGVGGSIQYF
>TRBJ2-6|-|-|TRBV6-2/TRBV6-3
TGTGCCAGCAGTCACAGTACCTCTGGGGCCAACGTCCTGACTTTC
CASSHSTSGANVLTF
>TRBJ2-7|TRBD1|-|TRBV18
TGTGCCAGCTCCGGACAGGGATCCTACGAGCAGTACTTC
CASSGQGSYEQYF
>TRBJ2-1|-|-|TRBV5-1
TGCGCCAGCAGCTTGGCTCTAGGTGGGTCGGATGAGCAGTTCTTC
CASSLALGGSDEQFF
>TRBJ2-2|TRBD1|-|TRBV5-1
TGCGCCAGCAGCCAAGGGGGCTCGAACACCGGGGAGCTGTTTTTT
CASSQGGSNTGELFF
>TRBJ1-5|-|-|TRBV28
TGTGCCAGCAGTTTACTGAATCAGCCCCAGCATTTT
CASSLLNQPQHF
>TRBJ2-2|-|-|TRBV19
TGTGCCAGCGGTAATACAGGGTCCACCGGGGAGCTGTTTTTT
CASGNTGSTGELFF
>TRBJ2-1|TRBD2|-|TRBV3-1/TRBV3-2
TGTGCCAGCAGCCAAGGCCGGACTAGCGGGGGCAGAGAGCAGTTCTTC
CASSQGRTSGGREQFF
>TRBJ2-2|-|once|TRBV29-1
TGCAGCGTTGAAGGAAGGGGCGAGGAGCTGTTTTTT
CSVEGRGEELFF
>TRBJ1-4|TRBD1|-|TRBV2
TGTGCCAGCAATCCGGGACAGGGGGTGGAAAAACTGTTTTTT
CASNPGQGVEKLFF
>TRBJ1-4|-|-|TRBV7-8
TGTGCCAGCAGCTTAGAAGGGGGGGCTGGAACTAATGAAAAACTGTTTTTT
CASSLEGGAGTNEKLFF